The present TCR beta chain was sequenced within a study of beta chain features in type 1 diabetes (dated by TCRdb to between 2017 and 2018). Notes on the research overall: No differences in mean age, gender distribution, total cell number or subset yield were found between patients and healthy donors. Across all samples, approximately 100 million sorted cells were examined, and cell number per subset correlated strongly with RNA yield. In the study, TCRB repertoires of sorted circulating CD4+ T cell subsets from recently diagnosed type 1 diabetes patients were compared with those of matched healthy donors. Regulatory and stem cell-like memory subsets were isolated from only 8 patients and roughly eight healthy donors, whereas naive and central memory subsets came from all 28 donors. General findings and caveats noted by the study authors: A moderate but significant shortening of TCRB CDR3 length was observed in type 1 diabetes patients in all four CD4+ subsets. Sequencing cDNA rather than genomic DNA could over-represent highly expressing activated cells, although activation and CD3 levels did not differ between groups. The naive, central memory and regulatory TCRB repertoires appeared to resemble one another more closely among patients than among healthy donors. Shorter templates might be favored by PCR, yet because patient and control samples were amplified and corrected together, any such skew would affect both groups equally. Patients with type 1 diabetes made fewer insertions and deleted more nucleotides at VDJ recombination sites, implying thymic rearrangement abnormalities. Because the HLA sub-analyses included only small numbers of individuals, any influence of HLA type on TCRB rearrangement was left unresolved.

This clone was recorded a few times. Its antigen is still unknown. One base away there is no much larger clone; base qualities are not given. The CDR3 spans 15 residues, from the cysteine through the phenylalanine. Only the CDR3 portion is preserved as DNA: 45 bases, with reading frame beginning at the first base. The germline V and J ends show losses of 3 bases and 6 bases respectively, and no gene match explains 9 bases of the junction. The germline V gene provides CDR1 KGHSH and CDR2 LQKENI. The entire isolated RNA was reverse transcribed using the High Capacity cDNA Reverse Transcription Kit, and thus expressed TCRB transcripts were sequenced. Deep immunoSEQ sequencing was applied to naive, central memory and regulatory T cell samples, giving an average of around 3.4 million total reads per sample. Sorted cells were lysed in RLT buffer and RNA was extracted with DNase-treated RNeasy Micro or Mini kits, depending on cell number. To prevent cross-contamination, every cell subset was processed on its own, while patient and healthy donor samples were processed together. TCRB sequences were amplified from cDNA with the immunoSEQ multiplex PCR, producing 87-bp fragments spanning the CDR3 region. Amplicons were sequenced on the Illumina HiSeq platform. The paper's processing steps were these. PCR bias was corrected computationally using synthetic template baselines, and reads within Hamming distance 2 were collapsed, with unmergeable singletons discarded. Reads were aligned to IMGT to assign V, D and J genes, CDR3 length, and insertions or deletions at six rearrangement sites. Within each subset, clonotype counts were normalized to sorted cell number, after which true diversity and Gini coefficients were computed with the tcR R package. The overlap coefficient, calculated on TCRB nucleotide sequences, was used to quantify repertoire sharing. TCRdb stores this immuneACCESS table with in-frame sequences only. Part of the clones is absent; in the studies checked, under half of the shortfall reflects unresolved V genes, and no reason is known for the rest. That table gives V, J and clone size, and the DNA gave D and trimming. A total of under 200,000 clones appear in this sample, under 13% of them only once. The ten top clones hold 0.5% of the sample.

Each donor gave one peripheral blood draw, averaging approximately 120 mL, which was collected into heparinised tubes. Naive, central memory, regulatory and stem cell-like memory CD4+ T cells were sorted on a BD FACSAria II using a panel including CD45RO, CCR7, CD25, CD127, CD95 and CD27. A purity above 95% was achieved for all sorted populations. PBMCs were isolated right away by Lymphoprep density gradient centrifugation and were stained directly, without culture. Samples were stained and sorted in pairs, with one healthy donor and one patient per experiment, so that batch effects were minimized.

Recombination joined TRBV18 with TRBJ2-3, with 7 middle bases fitting TRBD1. The TCR comes from a man aged 25-40 years with type 1 diabetes. Sequencing was done on a sample of central memory CD4+ T cells from blood. The CDR3 protein is CASSPGQARMDTQYF. In nucleotide form, the sequence is TGTGCCAGCTCACCCGGACAGGCGCGAATGGATACGCAGTATTTT.